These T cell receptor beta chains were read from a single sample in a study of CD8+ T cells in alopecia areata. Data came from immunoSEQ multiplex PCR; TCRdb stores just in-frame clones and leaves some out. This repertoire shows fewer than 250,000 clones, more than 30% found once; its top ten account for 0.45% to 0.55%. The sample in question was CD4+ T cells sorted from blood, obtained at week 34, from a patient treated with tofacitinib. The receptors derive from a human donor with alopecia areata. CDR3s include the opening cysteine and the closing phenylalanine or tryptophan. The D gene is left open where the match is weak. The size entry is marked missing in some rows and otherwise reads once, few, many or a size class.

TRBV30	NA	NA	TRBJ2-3	CAWSVEAGNTDTQYF	TGTGCCTGGAGTGTTGAGGCGGGGAACACAGATACGCAGTATTTT
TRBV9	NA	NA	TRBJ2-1	CASSAVVEGQFF	TGTGCCAGCAGCGCCGTGGTGGAGGGGCAGTTCTTC
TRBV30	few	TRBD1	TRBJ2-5	CAWSVKAGGETQYF	TGTGCCTGGAGTGTAAAGGCAGGGGGAGAGACCCAGTACTTC
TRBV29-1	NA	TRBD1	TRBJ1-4	CSVRQGAREKLFF	TGCAGCGTGCGTCAGGGGGCGCGTGAAAAACTGTTTTTT
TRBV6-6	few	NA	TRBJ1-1	CASRTPGKLNTEAFF	TGTGCCAGCAGAACCCCAGGGAAACTGAACACTGAAGCTTTCTTT
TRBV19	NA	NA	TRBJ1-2	CASRSPGGDYGYTF	TGTGCCAGTAGATCGCCTGGAGGGGACTATGGCTACACCTTC
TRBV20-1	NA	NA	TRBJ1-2	CSAGRSYTF	TGCAGTGCTGGACGTAGCTACACCTTC
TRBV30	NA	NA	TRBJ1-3	CAWSVSGNTIYF	TGTGCCTGGAGTGTCTCTGGAAACACCATATATTTT
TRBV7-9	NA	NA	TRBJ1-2	CASSVVTVYGYTF	TGTGCCAGCAGCGTAGTGACCGTCTATGGCTACACCTTC
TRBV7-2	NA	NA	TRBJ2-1	CASSLALELAEQFF	TGTGCCAGCAGCTTAGCGCTGGAGCTGGCTGAGCAGTTCTTC
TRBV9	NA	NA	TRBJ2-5	CASSLRQVGETQYF	TGTGCCAGCAGCCTTAGGCAGGTTGGAGAGACCCAGTACTTC
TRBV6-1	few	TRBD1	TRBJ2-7	CASSITGGGYEQYF	TGTGCCAGCAGTATTACAGGGGGCGGGTACGAGCAGTACTTC
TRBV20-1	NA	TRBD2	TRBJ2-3	CSALRGDTQYF	TGCAGTGCTCTGCGGGGGGATACGCAGTATTTT
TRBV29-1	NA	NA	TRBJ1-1	CSVRNREGRTEAFF	TGCAGCGTTCGCAACAGGGAAGGGCGCACTGAAGCTTTCTTT
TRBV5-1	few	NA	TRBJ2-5	CASSWGGSLETQYF	TGCGCCAGCAGCTGGGGTGGAAGCTTGGAGACCCAGTACTTC
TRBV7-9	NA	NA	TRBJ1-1	CASSFFANTEAFF	TGTGCCAGCAGCTTTTTTGCGAACACTGAAGCTTTCTTT
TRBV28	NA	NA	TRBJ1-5	CASSRGWNQPQHF	TGTGCCAGCTCGCGGGGGTGGAATCAGCCCCAGCATTTT
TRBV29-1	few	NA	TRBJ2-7	CSTQTVQGYEQYF	TGCAGCACCCAGACTGTACAGGGTTACGAGCAGTACTTC
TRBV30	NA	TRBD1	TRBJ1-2	CAWSHRGRDYGYTF	TGTGCCTGGAGTCACAGGGGGCGCGACTATGGCTACACCTTC
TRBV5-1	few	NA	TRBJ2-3	CASSFREADTQYF	TGCGCCAGCAGCTTTAGGGAGGCAGATACGCAGTATTTT
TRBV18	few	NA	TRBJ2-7	CASSPSSYEQYF	TGTGCCAGCTCACCGAGCTCCTACGAGCAGTACTTC
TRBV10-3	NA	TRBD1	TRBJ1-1	CAISERTGGTEAFF	TGTGCCATCAGTGAGCGTACAGGGGGCACTGAAGCTTTCTTT